These 22 T cell receptor beta chains were sequenced from one sample in a study of identical twins. TCRdb reprocessed the 5' RACE reads via MiXCR and lists one record per CDR3 protein. The sample carries roughly 250,000 distinct CDR3 sequences, over 12% recorded once. The sample comprised memory (CD45RO+) T cells sorted from blood. These receptors were taken from a young woman in good health.

There are a few counts of this clonotype. J is TRBJ1-5 and V is TRBV9; 8 nucleotides agree with TRBD1. The CDR3 length is 14 residues. CDR1 is SGDLS, CDR2 YYNGEE, per germline. With 3 bases clipped from V and 5 bases from J, the junction kept 4 bases outside the gene matches. This CDR3 is CASSGDRGDQPQHF. The CDR3 coding sequence is TGTGCCAGCAGCGGTGACAGGGGAGATCAGCCCCAGCATTTT.

V gene TRBV29-1 combines with J gene TRBJ2-7, with D tentatively TRBD1 or TRBD2 (5 bases each). The V gene lost 6 bases and the J gene lost 2 bases, with 11 bases spanning the gap. Germline CDR1 reads SQVTM; CDR2 reads ANQGSEA. CDR3 length: 12 amino acids. This CDR3 reads CSVWDPTYEQYF. For the CDR3, the DNA is TGCAGCGTATGGGACCCCACCTACGAGCAGTACTTC.

This clonotype was counted between two and nine times. The chain uses TRBV27 and TRBJ1-1, with TRBD1 matching over 8 bases. CDR1 is MNHEY, CDR2 SMNVEV, per germline (reference sequence). The CDR3 sequence is 15 residues long. V shed 5 bases and J 3 bases; nucleotides not matched to a gene: 8. The CDR3 spells CASSPHGDRYTEAFF. In DNA form, the CDR3 reads TGTGCCAGCAGTCCCCACGGGGACAGGTACACTGAAGCTTTCTTT.

The chain recombines TRBV20-1 with TRBJ2-1; 7 bases agree with TRBD1. After removal of 6 bases from V and 3 bases from J, the junction contained 11 bases not matched to a gene. Germline V gene data show CDR1 as DFQATT and CDR2 as SNEGSKA (reference sequence). The CDR3 runs to 15 residues. In DNA, the CDR3 is TGCAGTGCCCCGGGACAGTACCCGCTCTACAATGAGCAGTTCTTC. The encoded protein is CSAPGQYPLYNEQFF.

This clonotype was seen a few times. The J gene is TRBJ2-2, the V gene TRBV27; D unresolved. The CDR3 has 16 residues. Trimming left V 3 bases short and J 1 base short, with 12 bases between. Germline V CDR1 and CDR2: MNHEY, SMNVEV (reference sequence). The CDR3, as DNA: TGTGCCAGCAGTTTTCAGAGGAGATTGAACACCGGGGAGCTGTTTTTT. As protein: CASSFQRRLNTGELFF.

The chain has TRBV7-8 and TRBJ2-1; the match to TRBD2 covers 7 bases. Losses at the gene ends were 1 base for V and 3 bases for J; bases not matched to a gene: 9. Germline CDR1 reads SGHVS; CDR2 reads FQNEAQ. This CDR3 is built from 17 residues. CDR3: CASSLGGGAVIYNEQFF. The CDR3 bases are TGTGCCAGCAGCTTAGGGGGAGGGGCCGTTATCTACAATGAGCAGTTCTTC.

This clonotype was counted a single time. The V and J genes are TRBV20-1 and TRBJ2-1; possibly TRBD1 or TRBD2 for D (5 bases each). From germline, CDR1 is DFQATT and CDR2 SNEGSKA (reference sequence). This CDR3 is built from 16 residues. Trimming removed 0 bases from V and 1 base from J, with 13 bases in between. The CDR3 nucleotides are TGCAGTGCTAGAGAAATCCTAGAGGGGTCCTACAATGAGCAGTTCTTC. Residues: CSAREILEGSYNEQFF.

The gene calls are TRBV6-5 and TRBJ2-5; possibly TRBD1 for D (5 bases). Per germline, CDR1 MNHEY and CDR2 SVGAGI. The CDR3 extends over 11 amino acids. V lost 8 bases and J lost 5, with 9 bases in between. The CDR3 loop is CASQGFETQYF. The CDR3, as DNA: TGTGCCAGCCAGGGATTCGAGACCCAGTACTTC.

The chain uses TRBV2 and TRBJ2-7; no reliable D call. The CDR3 is made up of 18 amino acids. Germline lookup yields CDR1 SNHLY and CDR2 FYNNEI. Written as DNA, the CDR3 is TGTACCCGCAGTTTCGGCAAACTATCTGTCTCTTCCCACTACGAGCAGTACTTC. This translates into CTRSFGKLSVSSHYEQYF.

This clonotype was counted between two and nine times. J is TRBJ1-2 and V is TRBV20-1, with 12 bases that match TRBD1. Germline CDR1 is DFQATT and CDR2 is SNEGSKA (reference sequence). The CDR3 has 15 residues. With V trimmed by 3 bases and J by 8 bases, 10 bases remained unmatched. The CDR3 loop is CSASGTGGDYGGYTF. DNA of the CDR3: TGCAGTGCTAGCGGGACAGGGGGCGATTATGGCGGCTACACCTTC.

The rearrangement uses TRBV6-1 and TRBJ2-3; 10 nucleotides align to TRBD2. V shed 4 bases and J 8 bases; nucleotides not matched to a gene: 3. Germline loops: CDR1 MNHNS, CDR2 SASEGT. The CDR3 has 13 residues. CDR3 protein: CASSGTSGGTQYF. The CDR3 DNA follows: TGTGCCAGCAGTGGGACTAGCGGTGGTACGCAGTATTTT.

This clonotype was detected only a few times. This chain uses TRBV20-1 with TRBJ2-7, with D perhaps TRBD1 or TRBD2 (5 bases each). With 3 bases removed from V and 0 bases from J, the gap between germline ends came to 9 bases. Germline V lookup: CDR1 DFQATT, CDR2 SNEGSKA (reference sequence). CDR3 length: 13 residues. CDR3 loop: CSARRDRSYEQYF. CDR3 nucleotides: TGCAGTGCTAGGAGGGACCGCTCCTACGAGCAGTACTTC.

This clonotype showed up just a few times. The gene calls are TRBV12-3 or TRBV12-4 and TRBJ2-2; D is uncertain. With 6 bases removed from V and 5 bases from J, the gap between germline ends came to 19 bases. This CDR3 region has 16 residues. The CDR3 loop is CASSLTPLSTTGELFF. The CDR3 nucleotides read TGTGCCAGCAGCCTGACCCCCCTCTCGACTACCGGGGAGCTGTTTTTT.

This clonotype was found many times. This chain joins TRBV5-6 and TRBJ1-1; D is unresolved. Trimming took 2 bases from V and 0 from J, leaving 17 bases between them. The CDR3 has 17 residues. Germline V gives CDR1 SGHDT, CDR2 YYEEEE. The CDR3 DNA is TGTGCCAGCAGCTTTTCCCCCCAGGCAGCTATGAACACTGAAGCTTTCTTT. Amino acid sequence: CASSFSPQAAMNTEAFF.

The rearrangement links TRBV2 to TRBJ2-7, with a tentative D call TRBD1 (7 bases). The length of the CDR3 is 14 residues. CDR1 and CDR2 from the germline V gene are SNHLY and FYNNEI. Trimming removed 5 bases at V and 3 bases at J, with 14 bases between. CDR3 nucleotide sequence: TGTGCCAGCAGTAAGACAGGGACTGACTACGAGCAGTACTTC. Protein product: CASSKTGTDYEQYF.

J is TRBJ2-2 and V is TRBV18; TRBD2 aligns across 10 bases. CDR3 size: 17 residues. CDR1 is KGHSH, CDR2 LQKENI, per germline. V trimming: 6 bases; J trimming: 5 bases; junction bases outside the gene matches: 12. The CDR3 loop reads CASSLGLAGARTGELFF. As DNA, the CDR3 is TGTGCCAGCTCCCTCGGCCTAGCGGGAGCTCGTACCGGGGAGCTGTTTTTT.

This clonotype was detected only a few times. The chain uses TRBV5-1 and TRBJ2-1; 9 bases map to TRBD2. CDR1 is SGHRS, CDR2 YFSETQ, per germline. After removal of 2 bases from V and 4 bases from J, the junction contained 4 bases not matched to a gene. The length of the CDR3 is 15 residues. The CDR3: CASSFSTSGYNEQFF. DNA for the CDR3: TGCGCCAGCAGCTTTTCGACTAGCGGATACAATGAGCAGTTCTTC.

V usage is TRBV20-1 and J usage is TRBJ1-5; TRBD1 is a possible D gene (6 bases). CDR1 and CDR2 (germline): DFQATT, SNEGSKA (reference sequence). V was trimmed by 5 bases and J by 5 bases, leaving 13 bases between them. There are 13 residues in the CDR3. The CDR3 loop reads CSAQGTTDQPQHF. In nucleotides, the CDR3 is TGCAGTGCTCAAGGGACAACGGATCAGCCCCAGCATTTT.

At least ten counts were recorded for this clonotype. The chain uses TRBV20-1 and TRBJ2-1; TRBD2 might be the D (5 bases). Germline CDR1 and CDR2: DFQATT and SNEGSKA (reference sequence). V was cut by 6 bases and J by 2 bases, with 14 bases left in between. CDR3 length equals 14 residues. CDR3 sequence: CSASMGAPYNEQFF. The CDR3, as DNA: TGCAGTGCCTCTATGGGAGCCCCCTACAATGAGCAGTTCTTC.

There are a few counts of this clonotype. The chain combines TRBV5-5 with TRBJ2-7, with 7 positions matching TRBD1. Germline values: CDR1 SGHKS, CDR2 YYEKEE (reference sequence). There are 15 residues in the CDR3. J was trimmed by 2 bases and V by 1 base; bases with no gene match: 6. CDR3 in amino acids: CASSLMRQGAYEQYF. CDR3 nucleotides: TGTGCCAGCAGCTTGATGCGACAGGGAGCCTACGAGCAGTACTTC.

The chain recombines TRBV6-1 with TRBJ1-4, with D maybe TRBD1 (6 bases). Trimming left V 6 bases short and J 4 bases short, with 21 bases between. The CDR3 contains 17 residues. The V gene's germline CDR1 is MNHNS and CDR2 SASEGT. The CDR3 DNA follows: TGTGCCAGCAGACCTCTCCGCCTCGGAGGGGGTAATGAAAAACTGTTTTTT. Protein: CASRPLRLGGGNEKLFF.

Comment on this clonotype: This may stem from a read error, because a much larger clone lies one nucleotide away. The V call is TRBV5-6, the J call TRBJ2-1; D gene ambiguous. There are 16 residues in the CDR3. Germline V gives CDR1 SGHDT, CDR2 YYEEEE. This chain's CDR3 is CASSLLVEPPYNEKFF. The CDR3 DNA is TGTGCCAGCAGCTTGTTAGTTGAACCCCCCTACAATGAGAAGTTCTTC. The entire variable domain, with the rest obtained from reference TRBV5-6 and TRBJ2-1, is as follows: DAGVTQSPTHLIKTRGQQVTLRCSPKSGHDTVSWYQQALGQGPQFIFQYYEEEERQRGNFPDRFSGHQFPNYSSELNVNALLLGDSALYLCASSLLVEPPYNEKFFGPGTRLTVL.